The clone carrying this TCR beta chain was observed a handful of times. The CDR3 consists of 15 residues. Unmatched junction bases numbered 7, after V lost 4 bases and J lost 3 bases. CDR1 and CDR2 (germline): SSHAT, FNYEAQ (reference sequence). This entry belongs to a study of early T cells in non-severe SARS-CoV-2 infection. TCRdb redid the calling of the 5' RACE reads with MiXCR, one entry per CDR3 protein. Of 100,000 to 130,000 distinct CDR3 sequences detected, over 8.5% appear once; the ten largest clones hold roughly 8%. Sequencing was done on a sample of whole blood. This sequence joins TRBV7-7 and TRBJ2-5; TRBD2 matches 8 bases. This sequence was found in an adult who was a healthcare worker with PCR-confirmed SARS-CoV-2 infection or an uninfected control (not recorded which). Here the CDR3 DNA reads TGTGCCAGCAGCTCGAACCTACTAGCGGAAGAGACCCAGTACTTC. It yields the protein CASSSNLLAEETQYF.